This TCR beta chain was profiled in a study of technical replicates of blood from a handful of donors. Sequenced by immunoSEQ multiplex PCR; TCRdb stores in-frame clones only, minus some. The sample has 76,000 or so clones; 91% are singletons. With 5 bases clipped from V and 8 bases from J, the junction kept 17 bases outside the gene matches. CDR3 length equals 16 residues. Germline CDR1 GTSNPN, CDR2 SVGIG (reference sequence). The genes are TRBV30 and TRBJ2-1; 8 bases map to TRBD1. This receptor was obtained from a human donor in good health. Sequenced sample: T cells isolated from PBMCs. CDR3 region: CAWGASSDRVGDEQFF. The CDR3 nucleotides read TGTGCCTGGGGAGCGTCCTCGGACAGGGTTGGCGATGAGCAGTTCTTC.